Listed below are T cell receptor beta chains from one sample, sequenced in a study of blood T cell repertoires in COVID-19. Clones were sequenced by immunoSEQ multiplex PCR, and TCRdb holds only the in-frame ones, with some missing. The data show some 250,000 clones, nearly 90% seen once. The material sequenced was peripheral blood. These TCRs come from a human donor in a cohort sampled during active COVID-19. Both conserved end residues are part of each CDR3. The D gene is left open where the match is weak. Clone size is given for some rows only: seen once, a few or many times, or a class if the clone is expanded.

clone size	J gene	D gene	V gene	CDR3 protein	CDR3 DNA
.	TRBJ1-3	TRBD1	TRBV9	CASSDGDRSGNTIYF	TGTGCCAGCAGCGATGGGGACAGGTCTGGAAACACCATATATTTT
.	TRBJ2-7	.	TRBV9	CASSLRWESSYEQYF	TGTGCCAGCAGCTTACGGTGGGAGAGCTCCTACGAGCAGTACTTC
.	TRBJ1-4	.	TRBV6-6	CASRHAAEDEKLFF	TGTGCCAGCAGACACGCGGCAGAGGATGAAAAACTGTTTTTT
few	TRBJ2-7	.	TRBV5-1	CASSLVPEPYEQYF	TGCGCCAGCAGCTTGGTTCCCGAGCCCTACGAGCAGTACTTC
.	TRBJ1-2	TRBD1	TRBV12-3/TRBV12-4	CASSPGTAYGYTF	TGTGCCAGCAGTCCCGGGACAGCCTATGGCTACACCTTC
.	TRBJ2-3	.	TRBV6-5	CASSYSRDTQYF	TGTGCCAGCAGTTACTCGAGAGATACGCAGTATTTT
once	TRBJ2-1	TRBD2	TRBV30	CAWSQGLATNEQFF	TGTGCCTGGAGTCAGGGACTAGCGACTAATGAGCAGTTCTTC
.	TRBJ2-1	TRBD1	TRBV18	CASSLRQGELNEQFF	TGTGCCAGCTCACTACGACAGGGGGAGTTGAATGAGCAGTTCTTC
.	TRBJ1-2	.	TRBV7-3	CASSLTPDTKFGYTF	TGTGCCAGCAGCTTAACTCCGGACACCAAATTTGGCTACACCTTC
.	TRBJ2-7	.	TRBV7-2	CASSLDGQHGGEQYF	TGTGCCAGCAGCTTAGATGGACAGCACGGGGGGGAGCAGTACTTC
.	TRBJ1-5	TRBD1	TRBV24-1	CASPGGLTGELSRFGNQPQHF	TGTGCCTCCCCCGGGGGACTGACAGGGGAATTGAGTAGGTTCGGCAATCAGCCCCAGCATTTT
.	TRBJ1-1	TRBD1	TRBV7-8	CASSLVAGGGTEAFF	TGTGCCAGCAGCTTAGTGGCAGGGGGCGGCACTGAAGCTTTCTTT
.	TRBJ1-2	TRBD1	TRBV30	CAWSYPGGVDYGYTF	TGTGCCTGGTCCTATCCAGGGGGCGTGGACTATGGCTACACCTTC